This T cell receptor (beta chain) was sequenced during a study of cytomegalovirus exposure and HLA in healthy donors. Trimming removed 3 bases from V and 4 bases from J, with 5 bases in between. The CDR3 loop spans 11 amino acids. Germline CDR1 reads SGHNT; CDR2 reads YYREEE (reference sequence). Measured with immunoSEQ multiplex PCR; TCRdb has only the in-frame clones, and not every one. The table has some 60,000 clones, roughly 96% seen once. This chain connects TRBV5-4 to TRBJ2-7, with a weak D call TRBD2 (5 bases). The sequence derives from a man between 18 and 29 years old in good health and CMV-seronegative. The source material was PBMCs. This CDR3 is CASSSGYEQYF. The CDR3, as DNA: TGTGCCAGCAGCTCGGGATACGAGCAGTACTTC. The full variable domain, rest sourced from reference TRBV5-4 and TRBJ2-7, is ETGVTQSPTHLIKTRGQQVTLRCSSQSGHNTVSWYQQALGQGPQFIFQYYREEENGRGNFPPRFSGLQFPNYSSELNVNALELDDSALYLCASSSGYEQYFGPGTRLTVT.